This is a list of T cell receptor beta chains from one sample in a study of beta chain features in type 1 diabetes. Assay used: immunoSEQ multiplex PCR; TCRdb lists only in-frame clones, some missing. The sample has 250,000 to 300,000 clones, roughly 13% seen once; the top ten hold about 0.017%. Sequenced input: naive CD4+ T cells from blood. The receptor source for this set is a man aged 25 to 40 with type 1 diabetes. CDR3s include the opening cysteine and the closing phenylalanine or tryptophan.

TRBJ2-1	TRBV11-2	CASRHPGTSVYEQFF
TRBJ2-6	TRBV4-3	CASSQRARQGLDSGANVLTF
TRBJ2-7	TRBV7-2	CASSLVVYEQYF
TRBJ2-2	TRBV5-1	CASSLGQAGGELFF
TRBJ2-2	TRBV18	CASSRLAGAHGELFF
TRBJ1-2	TRBV5-5	CASSLVGSGGYTF
TRBJ2-7	TRBV2	CANLAGQGNYEQYF
TRBJ2-7	TRBV15	CATSRDRGAFSYEQYF
TRBJ2-1	TRBV4-1	CASSQAAAGGFREQFF
TRBJ2-7	TRBV18	CASSPGGSYEQYF
TRBJ2-1	TRBV4-2	CASSPVLAGEGEQFF
TRBJ2-1	TRBV6-6	CASSSRDRAYNEQFF
TRBJ1-1	TRBV5-1	CASRAGKGQLNTEAFF
TRBJ2-6	TRBV5-1	CASSGGTGDSGANVLTF
TRBJ2-5	TRBV5-6	CASSASGSTETQYF
TRBJ2-3	TRBV19	CASSTGLAGPSSDTQYF
TRBJ2-7	TRBV9	CASNSGGAGDGEQYF
TRBJ2-1	TRBV28	CASSRPGQGSYNEQFF
TRBJ1-2	TRBV28	CASRTGTGGYGYTF
TRBJ2-1	TRBV7-9	CASSLRERGRASHNEQFF
TRBJ2-1	TRBV5-1	CASSTLAGVRYNEQFF
TRBJ2-3	TRBV6-1	CATRIGVTDTQYF
TRBJ2-3	TRBV7-2	CASSYPGRSTDTQYF
TRBJ2-4	TRBV6-5	CASSYNRDIDIQYF
TRBJ1-1	TRBV18	CASSDQVTEAFF
TRBJ1-2	TRBV27	CASWGQGNYGYTF
TRBJ2-5	TRBV6-1	CASSPRPQETQYF
TRBJ2-1	TRBV5-1	CASSLEPLAGVNEQFF